This T cell receptor (beta chain) emerged from a study of blood T cell repertoires in COVID-19. On the study more broadly: From the United States, Italy and Spain came samples of acute and convalescent COVID-19. T cells, B-cell-depleted T cells, or PBMCs supplied cDNA or gDNA.

Cohort allocation depended upon clinical history that participants reported. How the authors handled the data: Researchers report that nucleated cell counts were estimated from reference gene primer amplification. Using immunoSEQ multiplex PCR, the repertoire was profiled, and TCRdb retains in-frame clones only, with some absent. Clone size and the V and J calls come from that table; the DNA yielded D and trimming. The data show 260,000 or so clones, with about four fifths seen just once and around 3.3% held by the top ten. This clonotype originated in a middle-aged woman who had been exposed to COVID-19. Sequencing used PBMCs or T cells enriched from blood (not recorded which).

CDR3 residues: CSVDVSGTEAFF. The CDR3 DNA sequence: TGCAGCGTTGATGTTTCGGGAACTGAAGCTTTCTTT. The chain combines TRBV29-1 with TRBJ1-1, with D unclear. The CDR3 is 12 amino acids. Germline V gene lookup returns CDR1 SQVTM and CDR2 ANQGSEA. Between the trimmed V and J ends, which lost 3 bases and 5 bases, there was a span of 10 bases.